These 30 T cell receptor beta chains were all obtained from the same sample, sequenced in a study of cytomegalovirus exposure and HLA in healthy donors. PCR involved 60 Vbeta and 13 Jbeta primers. Repertoires were generated with immunoSEQ multiplex PCR, while TCRdb's copy carries only in-frame clones and drops some. This sample's table reports 160,000 or so clones. The sequencing input was PBMCs. The source of these receptors is a man aged 25 to 45 in good health and CMV-seronegative.

The V and J genes are TRBV7-2 and TRBJ1-2, with a tentative D call TRBD1 (5 bases). Trimming cost V 4 bases and J 10 bases, with 19 bases left between them. CDR1 SGHTA and CDR2 FQGNSA come from the germline V gene. The CDR3 loop spans 14 amino acids. In DNA, the CDR3 is TGTGCCAGCAGCTCCCAAACCGCAGGGCTTGACTACACCTTC. It codes for CASSSQTAGLDYTF.

The V gene is TRBV4-1, the J gene TRBJ2-3; 9 bases are shared with TRBD2. The CDR3 loop spans 17 amino acids. Per germline, CDR1 MGHRA and CDR2 YSYEKL. V gave up 4 bases and J gave up 0 bases; unmatched junction bases: 8. Here the CDR3 reads CASSRGLALLSTDTQYF. The CDR3, as DNA: TGCGCCAGCAGCCGAGGACTAGCGTTGCTCAGCACAGATACGCAGTATTTT.

The J gene is TRBJ2-3, the V gene TRBV2; possibly TRBD2 for D (5 bases). V lost 7 bases to trimming and J lost 0 bases, with 11 bases between them. This CDR3 comprises 14 residues. Germline loops: CDR1 SNHLY, CDR2 FYNNEI. The CDR3 sequence is CASIRAVSTDTQYF. In DNA, the CDR3 is TGTGCCAGCATAAGAGCGGTTAGCACAGATACGCAGTATTTT.

The chain is built from TRBV10-3 and TRBJ2-1; 10 bases fit TRBD2. Germline CDR1 is ENHRY and CDR2 is SYGVKD. V lost 10 bases, J lost 7 bases, and 10 bases stayed unmatched. CDR3 length: 14 amino acids. CDR3: CASATSGTRNEQFF. The DNA of the CDR3 is TGTGCCAGCGCTACTAGCGGGACCCGTAATGAGCAGTTCTTC.

V gene TRBV7-9 combines with J gene TRBJ1-4; D remains ambiguous. CDR1 SEHNR and CDR2 FQNEAQ come from the germline V gene (reference sequence). CDR3 length: 14 amino acids. V lost 4 bases and J lost 7, with 13 bases in between. CDR3 sequence reads: CASSSRHFGEKLFF. DNA of the CDR3: TGTGCCAGCAGCTCTCGCCATTTCGGTGAAAAACTGTTTTTT.

This chain links TRBV7-3 with TRBJ2-2; D might be TRBD1 (5 bases). From germline, CDR1 is SGHTA and CDR2 FQGTGA. The germline V and J ends were trimmed by 6 bases and 8 bases, with 13 bases remaining between them. The CDR3 is made up of 13 amino acids. CDR3 sequence: CASRIAGSGELFF. Written as DNA, the CDR3 is TGTGCCAGCAGGATAGCAGGGTCAGGGGAGCTGTTTTTT.

The V gene is TRBV19, the J gene TRBJ2-3; 9 positions match TRBD1. The CDR3 loop spans 15 amino acids. Germline lookup yields CDR1 LNHDA and CDR2 SQIVND (reference sequence). V lost 6 bases, J lost 8 bases, and 12 bases stayed unmatched. The chain's CDR3 is CASSPGQGFIGTQYF. The CDR3 region has the DNA TGTGCCAGTAGCCCGGGACAGGGCTTTATCGGTACGCAGTATTTT.

The chain employs TRBV19 and TRBJ2-5; 8 bases are shared with TRBD1. The J segment lost 0 bases and the V segment lost 4 bases, leaving 4 bases of the junction unmatched. CDR1 and CDR2 (germline): LNHDA, SQIVND (reference sequence). The CDR3 extends over 15 amino acids. The CDR3 loop is CASSTGTGYQETQYF. The CDR3 nucleotides are TGTGCCAGTAGTACCGGGACAGGATACCAAGAGACCCAGTACTTC.

V and J are TRBV18 and TRBJ2-1; 8 nucleotides line up with TRBD1. There are 16 residues in the CDR3. The ends lost 3 bases at V and 2 bases at J; junction bases unmatched: 6. Germline lookup yields CDR1 KGHSH and CDR2 LQKENI. DNA for the CDR3: TGTGCCAGCTCACCGACAGGGGCTAGAGCCTACAATGAGCAGTTCTTC. It translates to CASSPTGARAYNEQFF.

The rearrangement joins TRBV2 to TRBJ1-4, with D perhaps matching TRBD1 (5 bases). The ends were cut back, 7 bases at V and 4 bases at J, with 16 bases in the middle. Germline CDR1 reads SNHLY; CDR2 reads FYNNEI. This CDR3 has 15 amino acids. CDR3 nucleotides: TGTGCCAGCATGTCGTATCAGGGTGATAATGAAAAACTGTTTTTT. Its protein is CASMSYQGDNEKLFF.

The V and J genes are TRBV7-2 and TRBJ1-2, with a weak D call TRBD1 (6 bases). In germline, CDR1 is SGHTA, CDR2 FQGNSA. The CDR3 runs to 16 residues. Trimming removed 4 bases from V and 9 bases from J, with 24 bases in between. The CDR3 spells CASSSGTGTRGFRYTF. Written as DNA, the CDR3 is TGTGCCAGCAGCTCGGGAACAGGGACGCGAGGTTTTCGCTACACCTTC.

The chain links TRBV7-9 to TRBJ2-5, with D possibly TRBD2 on 6 matching bases. Germline CDR1 and CDR2: SEHNR and FQNEAQ (reference sequence). CDR3 length: 19 amino acids. Deletions cut 2 bases from V and 0 bases from J, with 22 bases between. In DNA form, the CDR3 reads TGTGCCAGCAGCTTATTAATTTTCTGGACTACAAAGTACCAAGAGACCCAGTACTTC. This sequence encodes CASSLLIFWTTKYQETQYF.

The V and J genes are TRBV18 and TRBJ1-1, with 7 bases identical to TRBD1. V was pared by 4 bases and J by 4 bases, with 6 bases of the junction left unmatched. Looked up from germline, CDR1 is KGHSH and CDR2 is LQKENI. This CDR3 is built from 14 residues. CDR3 amino acids: CASSRETGRTEAFF. DNA for the CDR3: TGTGCCAGCTCACGTGAGACAGGGCGCACTGAAGCTTTCTTT.

The rearrangement uses TRBV5-6 and TRBJ1-2; 10 nucleotides match TRBD1. V dropped 3 bases and J dropped 6; count of bases not matched to a gene: 5. Germline loops: CDR1 SGHDT, CDR2 YYEEEE. This CDR3 comprises 14 residues. Here the CDR3 reads CASSWGQGSDGYTF. CDR3 bases: TGTGCCAGCAGCTGGGGACAGGGGTCGGATGGCTACACCTTC.

This sequence joins TRBV11-2 and TRBJ1-4; no clear D. The CDR3 is made up of 15 amino acids. Trimming removed 1 base from V and 4 bases from J, with 10 bases in between. Germline V lookup: CDR1 SGHAT, CDR2 FQNNGV. CDR3 bases: TGTGCCAGCAGCTTAGGGTCAGTTTATAATGAAAAACTGTTTTTT. Translating it yields CASSLGSVYNEKLFF.

The chain joins TRBV11-2 to TRBJ2-7; possibly TRBD1 for D (6 bases). This CDR3 region has 13 residues. Germline CDR1 is SGHAT and CDR2 is FQNNGV. V was pared by 3 bases and J by 3 bases, with 9 bases between. This chain's CDR3 is CASSFDRNYEQYF. CDR3 sequence (DNA): TGTGCCAGCAGCTTCGACAGGAACTACGAGCAGTACTTC. The whole variable domain, remainder taken from reference TRBV11-2 and TRBJ2-7, is EAGVAQSPRYKIIEKRQSVAFWCNPISGHATLYWYQQILGQGPKLLIQFQNNGVVDDSQLPKDRFSAERLKGVDSTLKIQPAKLEDSAVYLCASSFDRNYEQYFGPGTRLTVT.

The CDR3 coding sequence is TGTGCCAGCAGCGACGGACTAGCGGGCCGTAGCTCCTACGAGCAGTACTTC. Translation: CASSDGLAGRSSYEQYF. The V and J genes are TRBV7-9 and TRBJ2-7; 11 bases map to TRBD2. The CDR3 extends over 17 amino acids. Germline V gives CDR1 SEHNR, CDR2 FQNEAQ (reference sequence). The ends lost 5 bases at V and 0 bases at J; junction bases unmatched: 9.

The chain uses TRBV7-2 and TRBJ1-2; a weak D match, TRBD1 (5 bases). Germline V CDR1 and CDR2: SGHTA, FQGNSA. The V and J ends lost 11 bases and 0 bases respectively, with 19 bases between them. The CDR3 has 15 residues. The CDR3 loop is CAVPVWRDSNYGYTF. The CDR3 DNA reads TGTGCCGTACCGGTCTGGAGGGACTCTAACTATGGCTACACCTTC.

The CDR3, as DNA: TGTGCCAGCAGCTTAGGTCTGGAGGGGGCAGGAAACACCATATATTTT. It translates to CASSLGLEGAGNTIYF. V and J are TRBV11-2 and TRBJ1-3; 7 nucleotides line up with TRBD1. This CDR3 comprises 16 residues. Germline CDR1 SGHAT, CDR2 FQNNGV. J was trimmed by 4 bases and V by 1 base; bases with no gene match: 7.

CDR3: CASSTTVSSPYGYTF. Written as DNA, the CDR3 is TGTGCCAGCAGTACGACAGTTTCCTCCCCCTATGGCTACACCTTC. The gene calls are TRBV6-1 and TRBJ1-2, with D perhaps matching TRBD1 (5 bases). Trimming took off 5 bases at V and 4 bases at J, with 17 bases between the two ends. This CDR3 is built from 15 residues. Per germline, CDR1 MNHNS and CDR2 SASEGT.

This sequence joins TRBV4-2 and TRBJ2-3; a weak D match, TRBD2 (5 bases). V dropped 4 bases and J dropped 0 bases, with 14 bases sitting between them. In germline, CDR1 is LGHNA, CDR2 YNFKEQ. This CDR3 has 16 amino acids. This chain's CDR3 is CASSRLSVPSTDTQYF. The CDR3, as DNA: TGTGCCAGCAGCCGCCTTAGCGTACCGAGCACAGATACGCAGTATTTT.

The rearrangement uses TRBV7-2 and TRBJ2-7, with D possibly matching TRBD2 (6 bases). Per germline, CDR1 SGHTA and CDR2 FQGNSA. The CDR3 runs to 14 residues. V was pared by 1 base and J by 0 bases, with 7 bases between. CDR3 nucleotide sequence: TGTGCCAGCAGCTTAGACGGGAGCTCCTACGAGCAGTACTTC. Protein sequence: CASSLDGSSYEQYF.

This chain joins TRBV9 and TRBJ2-1; no reliable D call. The V end lost 0 bases, the J end lost 1 base, and 11 bases lay between the germline ends. The CDR3 spans 16 residues. Germline V gene sequence: CDR1 SGDLS, CDR2 YYNGEE. CDR3 coding DNA: TGTGCCAGCAGCGTAGCTGGAGACCCGTCCTACAATGAGCAGTTCTTC. Residues: CASSVAGDPSYNEQFF.

V is TRBV7-2 and J is TRBJ2-1; TRBD1 aligns across 8 bases. The V segment lost 3 bases and the J segment 1 base; nucleotides outside the gene matches: 2. The CDR3 consists of 15 residues. Germline-derived CDR1 and CDR2 are SGHTA and FQGNSA. In nucleotides, the CDR3 is TGTGCCAGCAGCTTCGACAGGGGATCCTACAATGAGCAGTTCTTC. Translation gives CASSFDRGSYNEQFF.

This sequence joins TRBV14 and TRBJ2-2; 7 bases map to TRBD1. Germline CDR1 SGHDN, CDR2 FVKESK. Germline trimming cut 3 bases from V and 6 bases from J; bases unmatched to any gene: 7. This CDR3 is built from 15 residues. CDR3 nucleotides: TGTGCCAGCAGCCACAGAACAGGGGTTGCCGGGGAGCTGTTTTTT. As protein: CASSHRTGVAGELFF.

V gene TRBV28 combines with J gene TRBJ2-3; possibly TRBD2 for D (6 bases). CDR3 length: 14 amino acids. Trimming removed 6 bases at V and 3 bases at J, with 13 bases between. Germline assignment: CDR1 MDHEN and CDR2 SYDVKM. CDR3 DNA: TGTGCCAGCAGCGGGGGAGTTCTTACAGATACGCAGTATTTT. This encodes CASSGGVLTDTQYF.

The chain combines TRBV9 with TRBJ2-6, with 7 bases that match TRBD1. V lost 5 bases, J lost 0 bases, and 2 bases stayed unmatched. The CDR3 consists of 15 residues. Germline V lookup: CDR1 SGDLS, CDR2 YYNGEE. The CDR3 spells CASSRQGSGANVLTF. CDR3 coding DNA: TGTGCCAGCAGTCGACAGGGCTCTGGGGCCAACGTCCTGACTTTC. Looking up the rest from reference TRBV9 and TRBJ2-6 gives the full variable domain: DSGVTQTPKHLITATGQRVTLRCSPRSGDLSVYWYQQSLDQGLQFLIQYYNGEERAKGNILERFSAQQFPDLHSELNLSSLELGDSALYFCASSRQGSGANVLTFGAGSRLTVL.

The chain combines TRBV11-2 with TRBJ2-1; 8 bases line up with TRBD1. CDR3 size: 15 residues. Germline assignment: CDR1 SGHAT and CDR2 FQNNGV. J lost 7 bases, V lost 5 bases, and 10 bases had no gene match. The CDR3 is CASSLDRGWGNEQFF. The CDR3 DNA is TGTGCCAGCAGCCTCGACAGGGGATGGGGGAATGAGCAGTTCTTC.

This chain connects TRBV11-3 to TRBJ1-1; the match to TRBD1 covers 8 bases. V lost 5 bases to trimming and J lost 5 bases; unmatched junction nucleotides: 7. This CDR3 is built from 14 residues. Germline V lookup: CDR1 SGHNT, CDR2 YENEEA. The CDR3 loop reads CASSPRTGQTEAFF. The CDR3, as DNA: TGTGCCAGCAGCCCGCGGACAGGGCAAACTGAAGCTTTCTTT.

This rearrangement joins TRBV27 to TRBJ1-2, with a tentative D call TRBD1 (5 bases). The CDR3 length is 13 residues. Per germline, CDR1 MNHEY and CDR2 SMNVEV (reference sequence). The V and J ends lost 2 bases and 4 bases respectively, with 8 bases between them. CDR3 DNA sequence: TGTGCCAGCAGTTTAAGGCAGGGCTATGGCTACACCTTC. Protein sequence: CASSLRQGYGYTF.